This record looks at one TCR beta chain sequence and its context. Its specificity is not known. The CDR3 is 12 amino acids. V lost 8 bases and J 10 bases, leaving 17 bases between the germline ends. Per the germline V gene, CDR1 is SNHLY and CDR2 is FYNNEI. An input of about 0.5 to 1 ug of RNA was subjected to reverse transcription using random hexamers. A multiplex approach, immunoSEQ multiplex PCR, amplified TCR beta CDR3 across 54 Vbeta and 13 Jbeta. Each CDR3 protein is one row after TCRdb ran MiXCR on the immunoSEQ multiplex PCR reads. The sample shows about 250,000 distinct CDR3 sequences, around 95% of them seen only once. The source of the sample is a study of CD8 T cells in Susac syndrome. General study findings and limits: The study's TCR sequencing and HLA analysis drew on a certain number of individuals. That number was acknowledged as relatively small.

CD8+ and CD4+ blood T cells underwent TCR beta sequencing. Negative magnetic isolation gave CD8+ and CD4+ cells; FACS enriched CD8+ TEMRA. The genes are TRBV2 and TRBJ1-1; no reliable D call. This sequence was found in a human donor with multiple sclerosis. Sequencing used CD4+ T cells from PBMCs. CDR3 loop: CASRIVGGRAFF. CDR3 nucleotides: TGTGCCAGCCGGATAGTAGGCGGGAGAGCTTTCTTT. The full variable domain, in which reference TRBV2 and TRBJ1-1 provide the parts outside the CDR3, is EPEVTQTPSHQVTQMGQEVILRCVPISNHLYFYWYRQILGQKVEFLVSFYNNEISEKSEIFDDQFSVERPDGSNFTLKIRSTKLEDSAMYFCASRIVGGRAFFGQGTRLTVV.